Presented here are 17 T cell receptor beta chains from one specimen sequenced in a study of persistence of HIV-infected CD4 T cells (dated by TCRdb to 2019 to 2021). No antigen has been assigned to these receptors. This specimen's treatment or condition label, per the study, means: suppressive antiretroviral therapy. As a nonspecific positive control representing the CD4+ T cell repertoire, the cells were stimulated with anti-CD3/anti-CD28 magnetic beads. Responding CD4+ T cells were sorted by upregulation of both CD40 ligand and CD69. TCRbeta repertoires were sequenced from genomic DNA with the immunoSEQ hsTCRB assay version 4 in survey mode. The table comes from immuneACCESS by way of TCRdb, which keeps in-frame sequences with V and J called. Part of the clones is missing from these tables; in studies checked, under half for an unresolved V gene and the rest for unknown reasons. Here the sample has roughly 41,000 clones; roughly 89% occur a single time. Of the sample, approximately 1.3% falls within the top ten clones.

This specimen consisted of CD4+ T cells sorted from PBMCs after approximately 19-hour stimulation, obtained from a patient who received antiretroviral therapy. The cell subset or site label corresponds to: CD40L+CD69+ CD4 T cells responding to anti-CD3/anti-CD28 beads, representing the overall repertoire. These receptors came from an adult man with HIV who was CMV-seropositive.

The V call is TRBV5-6, the J call TRBJ1-6; TRBD1 matches at 8 bases. The CDR3 runs to 17 residues. J gave up 7 bases and V 4 bases, and 13 bases lay outside the gene matches. The V gene's germline CDR1 is SGHDT and CDR2 YYEEEE. The CDR3 DNA sequence: TGTGCCAGCAGCCTCCGGAGAAGACAGGGGCGAAATTCACCCCTCCACTTT. Protein product: CASSLRRRQGRNSPLHF.

V is TRBV7-2 and J is TRBJ2-1; 8 bases are a match to TRBD2. CDR1 is SGHTA and CDR2 is FQGNSA in the germline V gene. Unmatched junction bases numbered 6, after V lost 1 base and J lost 7 bases. The CDR3 consists of 15 residues. The CDR3 reads CASSLGGRSRNEQFF. Written as DNA, the CDR3 is TGTGCCAGCAGCTTAGGCGGGAGGTCTCGGAATGAGCAGTTCTTC.

The chain links TRBV27 to TRBJ1-3, with D uncertain. From germline, CDR1 is MNHEY and CDR2 SMNVEV (reference sequence). The CDR3 loop spans 16 amino acids. Trimming removed 2 bases at V and 0 bases at J, with 11 bases between. The CDR3 DNA reads TGTGCCAGCAGTTTAAAACCAGGATCCTCTGGAAACACCATATATTTT. It specifies CASSLKPGSSGNTIYF.

V and J are TRBV6-6 and TRBJ1-6; D gene uncertain. Trimming stripped 5 bases from V and 10 bases from J, with 9 bases between. CDR1 MNHNY and CDR2 SVGAGI come from the germline V gene (reference sequence). The CDR3 covers 12 residues. CDR3 in DNA: TGTGCCAGCAGTCCACAGAGATCACCCCTCCACTTT. Its protein product is CASSPQRSPLHF.

This rearrangement joins TRBV7-2 to TRBJ1-2; the match to TRBD1 covers 9 bases. This CDR3 is 15 amino acids long. J lost 5 bases, V lost 4 bases, and 8 bases had no gene match. Germline loops: CDR1 SGHTA, CDR2 FQGNSA. The CDR3 coding sequence is TGTGCCAGCAGCTCAGGGGACAGGGATTTATATGGCTACACCTTC. This codes for CASSSGDRDLYGYTF.

This chain joins TRBV7-6 and TRBJ2-1; D gene unclear. The CDR3 is made up of 15 amino acids. The germline gives CDR1 SGHVS, CDR2 FNYEAQ. V lost 4 bases and J lost 0, with 10 bases in between. The CDR3 protein is CASSSLMSSYNEQFF. For the CDR3, the DNA is TGTGCCAGCAGCTCGTTAATGAGCTCCTACAATGAGCAGTTCTTC.

This chain connects TRBV10-1 to TRBJ1-3; tentative D call: TRBD1 (5 bases). Trimming shortened V by 7 bases and J by 0 bases, and 25 bases separated the two germline ends. CDR3 length: 19 amino acids. Germline V gene data show CDR1 as WNHNN and CDR2 as SYGVQD (reference sequence). CDR3 residues: CASTPGGAVGTNSGNTIYF. The CDR3 nucleotides read TGCGCCAGCACCCCTGGCGGGGCAGTAGGTACTAACTCTGGAAACACCATATATTTT.

A remark on this clone: The sample carries other DNA sequences with the same CDR3. The chain has TRBV9 and TRBJ1-1; D not certain. Trimming cost V 0 bases and J 1 base, with 4 bases left between them. The CDR3 sequence is 13 residues long. The germline V gene has CDR1 SGDLS and CDR2 YYNGEE. The CDR3 DNA follows: TGTGCCAGCAGCGTAGTTCCGAACACTGAAGCTTTCTTT. Translated, it gives CASSVVPNTEAFF.

This rearrangement joins TRBV12-5 to TRBJ2-5; 11 nucleotides align to TRBD1. Germline loops: CDR1 LGHNT, CDR2 FRNRAP. V gave up 6 bases and J gave up 3 bases; unmatched junction bases: 3. The CDR3 loop spans 14 amino acids. As DNA, the CDR3 is TGTGCTAGTGGCCCGGGACAGGGGGAAGAGACCCAGTACTTC. It specifies CASGPGQGEETQYF.

This sequence joins TRBV10-3 and TRBJ2-7, with a tentative D call TRBD1 (6 bases). With 0 bases removed from V and 3 bases from J, the gap between germline ends came to 12 bases. Germline loops: CDR1 ENHRY, CDR2 SYGVKD. The CDR3 runs 15 residues. CDR3 sequence (DNA): TGTGCCATCAGTGAGTCGGACCGGGACATCTACGAGCAGTACTTC. Its protein is CAISESDRDIYEQYF.

This chain connects TRBV5-4 to TRBJ2-7, with D possibly matching TRBD1 (6 bases). Trimming took off 5 bases at V and 1 base at J, with 13 bases between the two ends. CDR1 is SGHNT, CDR2 YYREEE, per germline (reference sequence). The CDR3 has 14 residues. The CDR3 region has the DNA TGTGCCAGCAGGAAGGACAGAACTTCCTACGAGCAGTACTTC. Protein: CASRKDRTSYEQYF.

The rearrangement uses TRBV4-1 and TRBJ2-7; 7 positions agree with TRBD1. This CDR3 contains 17 residues. V lost 1 base and J lost 2; bases outside the gene matches: 11. Per the germline V gene, CDR1 is MGHRA and CDR2 is YSYEKL. The CDR3 sequence: CASSQGRIGTATYEQYF. CDR3 nucleotides: TGCGCCAGCAGCCAAGGCAGAATAGGGACAGCAACCTACGAGCAGTACTTC.

This sequence joins TRBV27 and TRBJ2-5; 7 bases match TRBD1. Trimming cost V 2 bases and J 9 bases; bases outside gene matches: 9. CDR1 MNHEY and CDR2 SMNVEV come from the germline V gene (reference sequence). This CDR3 is built from 14 residues. CDR3 nucleotide sequence: TGTGCCAGCAGTTTACGACAGGGCGGGCCCCCCCAGTACTTC. It encodes CASSLRQGGPPQYF.

The rearrangement joins TRBV5-1 to TRBJ2-2; 7 bases are a match to TRBD1. The CDR3 runs to 14 residues. V was clipped by 9 bases and J by 4 bases; unmatched bases: 9. Germline CDR1 is SGHRS and CDR2 is YFSETQ. The DNA of the CDR3 is TGCGCCACCCGCCCCAGACAGGGCACCGGGGAGCTGTTTTTT. It encodes CATRPRQGTGELFF.

The V and J genes are TRBV3-1 (or the pseudogene TRBV3-2) and TRBJ1-1; 9 bases agree with TRBD1. Germline-derived CDR1 and CDR2 are LGHDT and YNNKEL (reference sequence). With 8 bases clipped from V and 4 bases from J, the junction kept 5 bases outside the gene matches. CDR3 size: 13 residues. CDR3 sequence: CASSQDRGTEAFF. For the CDR3, the DNA is TGTGCCAGCTCTCAGGACAGGGGCACTGAAGCTTTCTTT.

V is TRBV6-5 and J is TRBJ1-3; 7 bases agree with TRBD1. The ends lost 6 bases at V and 0 bases at J; junction bases unmatched: 5. Germline loops: CDR1 MNHEY, CDR2 SVGAGI. This CDR3 is 15 amino acids long. CDR3 nucleotides: TGTGCCAGCAGCCTCGACAGGGCCTCTGGAAACACCATATATTTT. Translating it yields CASSLDRASGNTIYF.

The chain has TRBV2 and TRBJ1-2, with D hard to call. V was cut by 2 bases and J by 2 bases, with 9 bases left in between. This CDR3 contains 14 residues. Germline V CDR1 and CDR2: SNHLY, FYNNEI. CDR3 loop: CASSESKANYGYTF. The CDR3 region has the DNA TGTGCCAGCAGTGAATCCAAGGCCAACTATGGCTACACCTTC.